The subject of this entry is one TCR beta chain. Its antigen remains undetermined. Base qualities are not at hand, and no much larger clone is one base apart. This entry belongs to a study of beta chain features in type 1 diabetes (dated by TCRdb to the late 2010s). With respect to the entire study: Patients and healthy donors did not differ in mean age, gender distribution, total cell number or subset yield. A total of around 100 million sorted cells were examined across all samples, and RNA yield correlated strongly with the number of cells per subset. In the study, recently diagnosed type 1 diabetes patients and matched healthy donors were compared on the TCRB repertoires of their sorted circulating CD4+ T cell subsets. Regulatory and stem cell-like memory subsets were isolated from only 8 patients and roughly eight healthy donors, whereas naive and central memory subsets came from all 28 donors. Overall study outcomes, separate from this receptor: Sequencing cDNA rather than genomic DNA could over-represent highly expressing activated cells, although activation and CD3 levels did not differ between groups. HLA sub-analyses involved small numbers of individuals, so any influence of HLA type on TCRB rearrangement remained unresolved. Shorter templates might be favored by PCR, yet because patient and control samples were amplified and corrected together, any such skew would affect both groups equally. In all four CD4+ subsets, TCRB CDR3 length was moderately but significantly shorter in type 1 diabetes patients. Patients with type 1 diabetes made fewer insertions and deleted more nucleotides at VDJ recombination sites, implying thymic rearrangement abnormalities. Naive, central memory and regulatory TCRB repertoires appeared to be more similar among patients than among healthy donors.

The entire isolated RNA was reverse transcribed using the High Capacity cDNA Reverse Transcription Kit, and thus expressed TCRB transcripts were sequenced. For stem cell-like memory T cell samples, survey-depth immunoSEQ sequencing was used, averaging about 1.01 million total reads per sample. Sorted cells were lysed in RLT buffer, and RNA was extracted using DNase-treated RNeasy Micro or Mini kits according to cell number. Each cell subset was processed on its own to prevent cross-contamination, while patient and healthy donor samples were processed together. Using the immunoSEQ multiplex PCR, TCRB sequences were amplified from cDNA into 87-bp fragments spanning the CDR3 region. Sequencing of the amplicons was done on the Illumina HiSeq platform. The study's processing was this. PCR bias was corrected computationally using synthetic template baselines, and reads within Hamming distance 2 were collapsed, with unmergeable singletons discarded. Reads were aligned against IMGT to assign V, D and J genes, CDR3 length and insertions or deletions at six rearrangement sites. Within each subset, clonotype counts were normalized to sorted cell number, and only after that were true diversity and Gini coefficients computed with the tcR R package. Repertoire sharing was quantified using the overlap coefficient calculated on TCRB nucleotide sequences. The table comes from immuneACCESS by way of TCRdb, which keeps in-frame sequences with V and J called. Part of the clones is missing from these tables; in studies checked, under half for an unresolved V gene and the rest for unknown reasons. Clone size and the V and J calls come from that table; the DNA yielded D and trimming. This sample lists tens of thousands of clones; approximately 32% were detected once. 0.4% to 0.45% of the sample comes from the top ten.

Each donor gave one peripheral blood draw, roughly 0.11 L on average, collected into heparinised tubes. Naive, central memory, regulatory and stem cell-like memory CD4+ T cells were sorted on a BD FACSAria II using a panel including CD45RO, CCR7, CD25, CD127, CD95 and CD27. Every sorted population had a purity above 95%. PBMCs were isolated immediately by Lymphoprep density gradient centrifugation and stained directly without culture. To minimize batch effects, samples were stained and sorted in pairs, one healthy donor with one patient per experiment. V sheds 0 bases and J sheds 5 bases, leaving 11 bases between their ends. The CDR3 spans 15 residues, from the cysteine through the phenylalanine. Left in the record is the CDR3 DNA by itself, 45 bases read in frame from the first base. CDR1 LGHNA and CDR2 YNFKEQ were looked up in the germline V gene.

The sample comprised stem cell memory CD4+ T cells from blood. The sample's cell subset or site label, decoded: stem cell-like memory CD4+ T cells. The sequence was obtained from a woman younger than 30 in good health. The V and J segments used are TRBV4-2 and TRBJ2-1; the D gene is unclear. The CDR3 sequence is CASSQDYIRHNEQFF. The DNA is TGTGCCAGCAGCCAAGATTACATACGTCACAATGAGCAGTTCTTC.